This TCR beta chain was captured by sequencing in a study of T cells after yellow fever vaccination. Study-wide results and caveats: The appearance of a small share of clonotypes in both CD4 and CD8 compartments was observed.

The trim removed 2 bases at V and 3 bases at J, leaving 3 bases unmatched. The CDR3 is 14 residues long. Per germline, CDR1 LNHDA and CDR2 SQIVND (reference sequence). Notes on this clonotype: What it binds is unknown.

TCRdb re-derived calls from the 5' RACE reads in MiXCR, one entry per CDR3 protein. The data show 350,000 to 450,000 distinct CDR3 sequences, with about 17% seen just once and 15% to 20% held by the top ten. The chain carries TRBV19 and TRBJ2-7; 8 bases map to TRBD1. This receptor was taken from a man aged 18 to 29 who received the YFV17D yellow fever vaccine. This sample comprised PBMCs, obtained before the yellow fever booster vaccination. CDR3 amino acids: CASSIFGQGYEQYF. The CDR3 DNA is TGTGCCAGTAGTATATTTGGACAGGGCTACGAGCAGTACTTC.